A single sample gave rise to the 14 T cell receptor beta chains below, sequenced in a study of cytomegalovirus exposure and HLA in healthy donors. The primer mix had 60 Vbeta and 13 Jbeta primers. Data came from immunoSEQ multiplex PCR; TCRdb stores just in-frame clones and leaves some out. Of about 120,000 clones in the sample, 76% were seen once. What was sequenced was PBMCs. The receptors shown here come from a man aged 25-40 years in good health and CMV-seropositive.

The chain combines TRBV5-8 with TRBJ2-7; TRBD1 agrees at 7 bases. This CDR3 has 15 amino acids. Germline lookup yields CDR1 SGHTS and CDR2 YDEGEE. J gave up 4 bases and V 3 bases, and 10 bases lay outside the gene matches. Here the CDR3 DNA reads TGTGCCAGCAGCTCGAAGTCTCACAGGGGTTACGAGCAGTACTTC. Translated, it gives CASSSKSHRGYEQYF. Filled out from reference TRBV5-8 and TRBJ2-7, the complete variable domain reads EAGVTQSPTHLIKTRGQQATLRCSPISGHTSVYWYQQALGLGLQFLLWYDEGEERNRGNFPPRFSGRQFPNYSSELNVNALELEDSALYLCASSSKSHRGYEQYFGPGTRLTVT.

This clone was recorded once. The chain recombines TRBV4-3 with TRBJ1-6; tentative D call: TRBD1 (5 bases). The germline CDR1 and CDR2 sequences are LGHNA and YSLEER. The CDR3 has 14 residues. V was clipped by 0 bases and J by 14 bases, with 14 bases between them. In DNA form, the CDR3 reads TGCGCCAGCAGCCAAGAACTTACAGGTTTCACCCTCCACTTT. This sequence encodes CASSQELTGFTLHF.

This chain links TRBV5-6 with TRBJ2-2; a weak D match, TRBD1 (6 bases). V was clipped by 1 base and J by 3 bases, with 13 bases between them. The CDR3 has 16 residues. Germline loops: CDR1 SGHDT, CDR2 YYEEEE. The CDR3 protein is CASSLWGRGYTGELFF. The CDR3 DNA reads TGTGCCAGCAGCTTGTGGGGCAGGGGATACACCGGGGAGCTGTTTTTT.

The rearrangement links TRBV28 to TRBJ1-1, with 10 bases aligning to TRBD1. The J segment lost 4 bases and the V segment lost 5 bases, leaving 4 bases of the junction unmatched. Germline CDR1 MDHEN, CDR2 SYDVKM. The CDR3 totals 14 residues. The CDR3 sequence: CASSKGQGTTEAFF. In nucleotides, the CDR3 is TGTGCCAGCAGTAAGGGACAGGGGACCACTGAAGCTTTCTTT.

J is TRBJ2-3 and V is TRBV11-2, with D unresolved. V gave up 6 bases and J gave up 2 bases, with 9 bases separating them. This CDR3 has 13 residues. Looked up from germline, CDR1 is SGHAT and CDR2 is FQNNGV. The chain's CDR3 is CASRPGPTDTQYF. CDR3 nucleotides: TGTGCCAGCAGGCCCGGTCCCACAGATACGCAGTATTTT.

This chain joins TRBV4-3 and TRBJ2-1; a weak D match, TRBD2 (7 bases). Trimming shortened V by 4 bases and J by 4 bases, and 17 bases separated the two germline ends. The CDR3 loop spans 16 amino acids. Germline lookup yields CDR1 LGHNA and CDR2 YSLEER. For the CDR3, the DNA is TGCGCCAGCAGCCCACAAGGGAGGGGGGGTTACAATGAGCAGTTCTTC. Its protein is CASSPQGRGGYNEQFF.

The V and J genes are TRBV28 and TRBJ2-7, with D possibly TRBD2 on 7 matching bases. The CDR3 covers 16 residues. V lost 6 bases and J lost 0, with 18 bases in between. In germline, CDR1 is MDHEN, CDR2 SYDVKM. CDR3 coding DNA: TGTGCCAGCAGCATAACTGGGGAGGGGGGCTCCTACGAGCAGTACTTC. Its translation: CASSITGEGGSYEQYF.

This clone came up once. The gene calls are TRBV19 and TRBJ1-2; 10 bases fit TRBD1. Germline CDR1 reads LNHDA; CDR2 reads SQIVND (reference sequence). The CDR3 contains 15 residues. With V trimmed by 5 bases and J by 2 bases, 5 bases remained unmatched. Here the CDR3 reads CASSPPGQGNYGYTF. The CDR3 coding sequence is TGTGCCAGTAGTCCACCGGGACAGGGGAACTATGGCTACACCTTC.

This chain connects TRBV11-3 to TRBJ1-1, with a possible D match to TRBD1 (6 bases). The CDR3 is 16 residues long. The V end was cut by 5 bases, the J end by 0 bases, with 16 bases between. Germline values: CDR1 SGHNT, CDR2 YENEEA. The CDR3 spells CASSRGAGEMNTEAFF. In DNA form, the CDR3 reads TGTGCCAGCAGCCGCGGAGCAGGGGAAATGAACACTGAAGCTTTCTTT.

The chain employs TRBV30 and TRBJ2-7; the match to TRBD1 covers 11 bases. V shed 4 bases, J shed 5 bases, and the junction held 7 bases outside the gene matches. The CDR3 has 14 residues. Germline assignment: CDR1 GTSNPN and CDR2 SVGIG (reference sequence). This CDR3 reads CAWNLGQGAHEQYF. CDR3 DNA sequence: TGTGCCTGGAACCTAGGACAGGGGGCCCACGAGCAGTACTTC.

V gene TRBV7-9 combines with J gene TRBJ2-7; TRBD1 aligns across 8 bases. The V gene's germline CDR1 is SEHNR and CDR2 FQNEAQ (reference sequence). J lost 0 bases, V lost 0 bases, and 1 base had no gene match. The length of the CDR3 is 15 residues. The CDR3 loop reads CASSLAGTGSYEQYF. The CDR3 DNA is TGTGCCAGCAGCTTAGCTGGGACAGGCTCCTACGAGCAGTACTTC.

The CDR3 loop reads CASSLSATGYGYTF. CDR3 sequence (DNA): TGTGCCAGCAGTTTATCGGCCACGGGGTATGGCTACACCTTC. This chain links TRBV27 with TRBJ1-2; D unresolved. This CDR3 spans 14 amino acids. Germline V lookup: CDR1 MNHEY, CDR2 SMNVEV (reference sequence). V dropped 0 bases and J dropped 5 bases, with 10 bases sitting between them.

The chain recombines TRBV6-5 with TRBJ2-5, with 8 bases matching TRBD1. The J call may be wrong; the DNA end is better matched by TRBJ2-7. Germline V lookup: CDR1 MNHEY, CDR2 SVGAGI. This CDR3 contains 15 residues. DNA for the CDR3: TGTGCCAGCAGACCCAGGGGGCCTCTCTCCTACGAGCAGTACTTC. Protein: CASRPRGPLSYEQYF.

The chain joins TRBV7-8 to TRBJ1-1; tentatively, D is TRBD1 (5 bases). Germline values: CDR1 SGHVS, CDR2 FQNEAQ. The ends were cut back, 5 bases at V and 6 bases at J, with 22 bases in the middle. This CDR3 is 16 amino acids long. In nucleotides, the CDR3 is TGTGCCAGCAGCCTAAGCTGGGGCCGGATGGTTCCTGAAGCTTTCTTT. Its translation is CASSLSWGRMVPEAFF.